This TCR beta chain was identified during a study of blood T cell repertoires in COVID-19. TCRdb's table, derived via immunoSEQ multiplex PCR, lists solely in-frame clones and lacks some. The table includes tens of thousands of clones, more than 75% detected once. CDR1 is SGHRS, CDR2 YFSETQ, per germline. This CDR3 region has 15 residues. V was shortened by 3 bases and J by 1 base, with 12 bases between the two germline ends. Input material: peripheral blood. This sequence was found in a human donor in a cohort sampled during active COVID-19. V usage is TRBV5-1 and J usage is TRBJ2-3; D might be TRBD2 (6 bases). In DNA, the CDR3 is TGCGCCAGCAGCTATACCTTAGCGGGCACAGATACGCAGTATTTT. Amino acid sequence: CASSYTLAGTDTQYF.